A single sample is the source of the 8 T cell receptor beta chains below, sequenced in a study of T-cell reconstitution after alpha-beta-depleted transplantation in children. Preparation of the TCRbeta library used unique molecular identifiers. MiXCR, applied by TCRdb to the PCR reads, yields one record per CDR3 protein. The data contain 250,000 to 400,000 distinct CDR3 sequences, roughly 25% of them singletons. The sample in question was PBMCs, mostly from graft donor cells, obtained 180 days after TCRalphabeta/CD19-depleted stem cell transplant. All receptors come from a male patient younger than 18 who had a stem cell transplant for acute lymphoblastic leukemia, so the T cells may come from the graft donor.

The chain recombines TRBV15 with TRBJ1-3; D uncertain. This CDR3 region has 16 residues. Germline CDR1 reads LNHNV; CDR2 reads YYDKDF (reference sequence). The V end was cut by 1 base, the J end by 0 bases, with 10 bases between. The CDR3 protein is CATSRGLADSGNTIYF. CDR3 sequence (DNA): TGTGCCACCAGCAGAGGATTGGCGGACTCTGGAAACACCATATATTTT.

The V and J genes are TRBV27 and TRBJ2-7; 12 bases map to TRBD2. The V gene end was trimmed by 6 bases and the J gene end by 1 base; junction bases not matched to a gene: 7. Germline V gives CDR1 MNHEY, CDR2 SMNVEV (reference sequence). The CDR3 is 16 amino acids. The CDR3, as DNA: TGTGCCAGCAGCCCCCTAGCGGGAGGGGTATCCTACGAGCAGTACTTC. It is translated as CASSPLAGGVSYEQYF.

This clonotype was counted a few times. The V gene is TRBV9, the J gene TRBJ2-7, with D perhaps matching TRBD2 (5 bases). V was trimmed by 0 bases and J by 0 bases, leaving 13 bases between them. The length of the CDR3 is 16 residues. Germline lookup yields CDR1 SGDLS and CDR2 YYNGEE. The CDR3 is CASSVDPAASSYEQYF. The CDR3 region has the DNA TGTGCCAGCAGCGTAGATCCAGCGGCTAGCTCCTACGAGCAGTACTTC.

This clonotype showed up just a few times. The rearrangement joins TRBV29-1 to TRBJ1-2; tentative D call: TRBD1 (6 bases). Trimming shortened V by 5 bases and J by 3 bases, and 19 bases separated the two germline ends. Germline assignment: CDR1 SQVTM and CDR2 ANQGSEA. CDR3 length: 15 residues. The CDR3 nucleotides are TGCAGCGTTCGGGACACCCTTTCCCCCCACTATGGCTACACCTTC. Encoded protein: CSVRDTLSPHYGYTF.

The V gene is TRBV7-2, the J gene TRBJ1-1, with a tentative D call TRBD1 (5 bases). Germline V CDR1 and CDR2: SGHTA, FQGNSA. Trimming pared 9 bases from V and 5 bases from J, leaving 22 bases between. The CDR3 is made up of 15 amino acids. CDR3 amino acids: CARQDPSRGKTEAFF. In nucleotides, the CDR3 is TGTGCCAGGCAGGATCCCTCGAGGGGTAAAACTGAAGCTTTCTTT.

The V and J genes are TRBV5-1 and TRBJ1-4, with 10 bases fitting TRBD1. The ends lost 3 bases at V and 12 bases at J; junction bases unmatched: 8. Germline V CDR1 and CDR2: SGHRS, YFSETQ. This CDR3 region has 14 residues. CDR3 nucleotides: TGCGCCAGCAGCTCCCGGGACAGGGGAGGGGAACTGTTTTTT. Translated: CASSSRDRGGELFF.

This sequence joins TRBV5-6 and TRBJ2-3; a weak D match, TRBD2 (6 bases). Germline CDR1 reads SGHDT; CDR2 reads YYEEEE. Trimming removed 6 bases from V and 5 bases from J, with 19 bases in between. This CDR3 contains 15 residues. CDR3 amino acids: CASTMLGGGEDTQYF. Written as DNA, the CDR3 is TGTGCCAGCACTATGCTTGGGGGAGGAGAAGATACGCAGTATTTT.

This chain connects TRBV7-9 to TRBJ1-4; tentative D call: TRBD1 (6 bases). Trimming cost V 2 bases and J 6 bases, with 10 bases left between them. This CDR3 has 14 residues. Germline V gene sequence: CDR1 SEHNR, CDR2 FQNEAQ (reference sequence). The CDR3 loop is CASSLRGAHEKLFF. CDR3 nucleotide sequence: TGTGCCAGCAGCTTACGGGGGGCTCATGAAAAACTGTTTTTT.